This section outlines one T cell receptor (beta chain) sequence together with its context. This record comes from a study of blood T cell repertoires in COVID-19. Original analysis: It was from reference gene primer amplification that nucleated cell counts were estimated. Clones were read by immunoSEQ multiplex PCR, and TCRdb kept only the in-frame ones, dropping some. V and J calls and clone size are copied from that table; D and trimming were computed from the DNA. The sample contains fewer than 300,000 clones, approximately 93% of which appear only once. The CDR3 is 16 residues long. Germline V CDR1 and CDR2: MNHEY, SVGAGI. The V and J ends lost 2 bases and 2 bases, in that order; junction bases with no gene match: 4.

The receptor's source is a woman in her 30s with COVID-19, enrolled during active disease. Input material: peripheral blood. V usage is TRBV6-5 and J usage is TRBJ2-1; 9 nucleotides line up with TRBD2. The chain's CDR3 is CASSYGVAGAYNEQFF. The CDR3 DNA reads TGTGCCAGCAGTTACGGGGTAGCGGGAGCCTACAATGAGCAGTTCTTC.